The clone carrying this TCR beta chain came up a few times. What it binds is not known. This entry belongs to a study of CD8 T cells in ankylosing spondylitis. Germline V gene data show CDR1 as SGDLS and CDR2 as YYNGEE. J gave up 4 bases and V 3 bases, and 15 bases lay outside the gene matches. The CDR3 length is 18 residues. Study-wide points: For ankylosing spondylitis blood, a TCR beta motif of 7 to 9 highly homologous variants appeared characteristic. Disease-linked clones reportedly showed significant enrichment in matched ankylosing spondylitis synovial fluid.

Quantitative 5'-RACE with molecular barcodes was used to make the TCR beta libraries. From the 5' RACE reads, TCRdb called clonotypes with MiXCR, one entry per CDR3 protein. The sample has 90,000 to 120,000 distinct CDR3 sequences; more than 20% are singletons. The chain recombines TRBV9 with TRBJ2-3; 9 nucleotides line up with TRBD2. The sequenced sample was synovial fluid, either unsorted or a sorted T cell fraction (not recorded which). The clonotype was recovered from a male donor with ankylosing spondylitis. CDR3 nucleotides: TGTGCCAGCAGCGGCCTAATGGGGGTAGCGGGAGAAGCAGATACGCAGTATTTT. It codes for CASSGLMGVAGEADTQYF.